The rows below give T cell receptor beta chains drawn from one sample of a study of radiation and T cells in renal cell carcinoma. Measured with immunoSEQ multiplex PCR; TCRdb has only the in-frame clones, and not every one. Counted here are 150,000 to 200,000 clones, 88% occurring once; the ten biggest clones make up about 11%. The sequenced sample was blood, obtained from a patient whose treatment included radiotherapy and nephrectomy. The receptors were sampled from a woman in her forties or fifties with renal cell carcinoma. CDR3s include the opening cysteine and the closing phenylalanine or tryptophan. Fields, in order: V gene, D gene, J gene, clone size, CDR3 DNA, CDR3 protein. The D gene is left open where the match is weak. Where a row states a size, it is once, few, many or the class of an expanded clone; other rows omit it.

TRBV6-4	NA	TRBJ2-3	once	TGTGCCAGCAGCCCGGCAGGGGGGGAAGATACGCAGTATTTT	CASSPAGGEDTQYF
TRBV7-2	NA	TRBJ2-2	NA	TGTGCCAGCAGCTTAGAGGGGAACACCGGGGAGCTGTTTTTT	CASSLEGNTGELFF
TRBV2	NA	TRBJ1-1	NA	TGTGCCAGCAGGGCCCGGGTGGGGACTGAAGCTTTCTTT	CASRARVGTEAFF
TRBV19	NA	TRBJ1-1	NA	TGTGCCAGTAGTACCTTCGGAGCGAACACTGAAGCTTTCTTT	CASSTFGANTEAFF
TRBV14	NA	TRBJ2-5	NA	TGTGCCAGCAGCCAAGAAGCGGTTTACCAAGAGACCCAGTACTTC	CASSQEAVYQETQYF
TRBV4-1	TRBD1	TRBJ1-1	NA	TGCGCCAGCAGCCACCCAGGGGGCGCGGGGGACACTGAAGCTTTCTTT	CASSHPGGAGDTEAFF
TRBV6-1	TRBD1	TRBJ2-1	NA	TGTGCCAGCACCGGGACAGCGTCCTACAATGAGCAGTTCTTC	CASTGTASYNEQFF
TRBV6-1	NA	TRBJ2-5	once	TGTGCCAGCAGTGAAGCTCAAGAGACCCAGTACTTC	CASSEAQETQYF
TRBV6-1	NA	TRBJ1-6	NA	TGTGCCAGCAGTGAAGCGCTAGAGGCTCCTAATTCACCCCTCCACTTT	CASSEALEAPNSPLHF
TRBV10-3	TRBD2	TRBJ2-7	NA	TGTGCCACCGGGACTAGCGGGGGGGCTCCCGCGTACGAGCAGTACTTC	CATGTSGGAPAYEQYF
TRBV19	TRBD1	TRBJ2-5	once	TGTGCCAGTAGGAAAACAGGGGAAGAGACCCAGTACTTC	CASRKTGEETQYF
TRBV18	NA	TRBJ1-1	NA	TGTGCCAGCTCCCCGCCGTTAGGCGGTCGGACTGAAGCTTTCTTT	CASSPPLGGRTEAFF
TRBV28	NA	TRBJ1-6	once	TGTGCCAGCAGTTTAGGACGAAGGGGGAGGAGTTCACCCCTCCACTTT	CASSLGRRGRSSPLHF
TRBV6-1	NA	TRBJ1-1	NA	TGTGCCAGCAGTGAGTGGTCCACTGAAGCTTTCTTT	CASSEWSTEAFF
TRBV20-1	NA	TRBJ2-3	NA	TGCAGTGCTATTCGGTCAGATACGCAGTATTTT	CSAIRSDTQYF
TRBV5-1	NA	TRBJ1-6	NA	TGCGCCAGCAGCTTCCAGGGGCAAGATAATTCACCCCTCCACTTT	CASSFQGQDNSPLHF
TRBV7-9	TRBD1	TRBJ1-2	NA	TGTGCCAGCAGCAGCGGTCTGGACAGGGGGTTTAATGGCTACACCTTC	CASSSGLDRGFNGYTF
TRBV19	NA	TRBJ1-6	NA	TGTGCCAGTAGGTCCGGGGACGGCTCTAATTCACCCCTCCACTTT	CASRSGDGSNSPLHF
TRBV5-1	NA	TRBJ1-4	NA	TGCGCCAGCAGCTTGCGTTCTTTTTCGGGAAAGGTTGGTGAAAAACTGTTTTTT	CASSLRSFSGKVGEKLFF
TRBV6-1	TRBD1	TRBJ1-6	NA	TGTGCCAGCAGTGAGACAGGGGGCAGTAATTCACCCCTCCACTTT	CASSETGGSNSPLHF
TRBV19	NA	TRBJ2-3	NA	TGTGCCAGTAGTAACACAGATACGCAGTATTTT	CASSNTDTQYF
TRBV11-2	NA	TRBJ1-6	NA	TGTGCCAGCAGCTTGGACATTAATTCACCCCTCCACTTT	CASSLDINSPLHF
TRBV19	TRBD1	TRBJ1-5	NA	TGTGCCAGTAGTCCGACCTTGAGCAGGGGGGTAGGCAATCAGCCCCAGCATTTT	CASSPTLSRGVGNQPQHF
TRBV19	NA	TRBJ1-1	NA	TGTGCCAGTAGCACCCCTTCTGGAGGCACTGAAGCTTTCTTT	CASSTPSGGTEAFF
TRBV2	TRBD2	TRBJ2-5	NA	TGTGCCAGCAGGACAGCGGGGGGCCATCAGACCCAGTACTTC	CASRTAGGHQTQYF
TRBV29-1	NA	TRBJ1-5	NA	TGCAGCGTTGCTAGGGGAGGGGACAATCAGCCCCAGCATTTT	CSVARGGDNQPQHF
TRBV6-5	NA	TRBJ2-3	NA	TGTGCCAGTTTCCGGCAGGGAACAGATACGCAGTATTTT	CASFRQGTDTQYF
TRBV5-8	TRBD1	TRBJ1-2	NA	TGTGCCAGCAGCTTGGCGCGACAGGGGAGCGGCTACACCTTC	CASSLARQGSGYTF
TRBV7-9	NA	TRBJ1-4	NA	TGTGCCAGCACCTCCCGTGGGGGGGTAGATGAAAAACTGTTTTTT	CASTSRGGVDEKLFF
TRBV29-1	NA	TRBJ1-2	once	TGCAGCGTCATTACCTCTAACTATGGCTACACCTTC	CSVITSNYGYTF
TRBV7-3	NA	TRBJ2-7	NA	TGTGCCAGCAGCTTAGGCGGTGCCATGGGCGAGCAGTACTTC	CASSLGGAMGEQYF
TRBV11-3	NA	TRBJ2-7	many	TGTGCCAGCAGCTTACTGGAAGGCGAGCAGTACTTC	CASSLLEGEQYF
TRBV10-3	NA	TRBJ2-3	NA	TGTGCCATATCTACAGATACGCAGTATTTT	CAISTDTQYF
TRBV5-1	TRBD1	TRBJ1-1	once	TGCGCCAGCAGCTCGGGACAGGGGAAGATCACTGAAGCTTTCTTT	CASSSGQGKITEAFF
TRBV19	NA	TRBJ2-7	NA	TGTGCCAGTAGTATCGGGGCCGGGTACGAGCAGTACTTC	CASSIGAGYEQYF
TRBV11-2	NA	TRBJ1-2	once	TGTGCCAGCAGCACGGACAGAAACTATGGCTACACCTTC	CASSTDRNYGYTF
TRBV7-2	TRBD1	TRBJ1-1	NA	TGTGCCAGCAGCTTAGTGGGAGGGGGCAAAGTAGCTTTCTTT	CASSLVGGGKVAFF
TRBV6-5	NA	TRBJ2-2	NA	TGTGCCAGCAGTACGTCCCGGGCCGGGGAGCTGTTTTTT	CASSTSRAGELFF
TRBV19	NA	TRBJ1-5	NA	TGTGCCAGTAGGGGGCCAGCCGTAAGGAGCAATCAGCCCCAGCATTTT	CASRGPAVRSNQPQHF
TRBV29-1	NA	TRBJ1-1	NA	TGCAGCGTTGGGGAGGGGATCCAGAACACTGAAGCTTTCTTT	CSVGEGIQNTEAFF
TRBV19	TRBD1	TRBJ1-2	few	TGTGCCAGTAGTACCCGACGACAGGGGGAAGGCTACACCTTC	CASSTRRQGEGYTF
TRBV9	TRBD1	TRBJ2-7	NA	TGTGCCAGCAGCGTAGGACAGGGGGCGTACGAGCAGTACTTC	CASSVGQGAYEQYF
TRBV18	NA	TRBJ1-2	NA	TGTGCCAGCTCACCTGGGGAGATTGGCTACACCTTC	CASSPGEIGYTF
TRBV11-3	NA	TRBJ2-7	NA	TGTGCCAGCAGACAAGGGTCCTACGAGCAGTACTTC	CASRQGSYEQYF
TRBV6-1	TRBD1	TRBJ1-1	once	TGTGCCAGCCGGGGACAGATTAAAGTGAACACTGAAGCTTTCTTT	CASRGQIKVNTEAFF
TRBV5-4	NA	TRBJ2-7	NA	TGTGCCAGCAGCTGGTGGGGGTCGGGCCAGTCCTACGAGCAGTACTTC	CASSWWGSGQSYEQYF
TRBV5-1	TRBD1	TRBJ1-6	NA	TGCGCCAGCAGCTTTACAAACAGACGGGACAGCAATTCACCCCTCCACTTT	CASSFTNRRDSNSPLHF
TRBV5-1	TRBD2	TRBJ2-1	NA	TGCGCCAGCAGTTACTCTAGCGGATCCTACAATGAGCAGTTCTTC	CASSYSSGSYNEQFF
TRBV21-1	NA	TRBJ2-7	NA	TGTGCCAGCAGCTATCAGGGGGTCACATACGAGCAGTACTTC	CASSYQGVTYEQYF
TRBV5-1	NA	TRBJ1-1	NA	TGCGCCAGCAGCTTGGATCCGGTTATGAACACTGAAGCTTTCTTT	CASSLDPVMNTEAFF
TRBV4-3	NA	TRBJ2-3	NA	TGCGCCAGCAGCCAGGGGACTCTCACAGATACGCAGTATTTT	CASSQGTLTDTQYF
TRBV2	TRBD1	TRBJ1-5	NA	TGTGCCAGCAGTGAATCAGGACAGGGTAGCGGCAATCAGCCCCAGCATTTT	CASSESGQGSGNQPQHF
TRBV12-5	NA	TRBJ2-6	NA	TGTGCTAGTGGTCCGCTTGGCGTCGGGCATCCCTCTGGGGCCAACGTCCTGACTTTC	CASGPLGVGHPSGANVLTF
TRBV10-3	NA	TRBJ2-3	NA	TGTGCCATCAGGGGGTGGGACGGGGATACGCAGTATTTT	CAIRGWDGDTQYF
TRBV9	NA	TRBJ1-2	NA	TGTGCCAGCAGCGTCGGGACACCATCCAGCTATGGCTACACCTTC	CASSVGTPSSYGYTF
TRBV29-1	NA	TRBJ2-1	NA	TGCACCGTCGGGGGGCCGACCTACAATGAGCAGTTCTTC	CTVGGPTYNEQFF
TRBV5-4	TRBD1	TRBJ1-2	NA	TGTGCCAGCAGCTTGGGGCAGGGGGCGGGAGGCTACACCTTC	CASSLGQGAGGYTF